This passage covers 17 T cell receptor beta chains from one sample sequenced in a study of cytomegalovirus exposure and HLA in healthy donors. The PCR used 60 Vbeta and 13 Jbeta primers. This table comes from immunoSEQ multiplex PCR, and its TCRdb copy is limited to in-frame clones, with some not included. Of more than 150,000 clones in the sample, about 84% were seen once. Material for sequencing was PBMCs. The receptors stem from a man aged 45-65 years in good health and CMV-seronegative.

The genes are TRBV7-9 and TRBJ2-3; no reliable D call. The CDR3 contains 12 residues. Trimming stripped 3 bases from V and 5 bases from J, with 6 bases between. The germline V gene has CDR1 SEHNR and CDR2 FQNEAQ (reference sequence). The CDR3 DNA sequence: TGTGCCAGCAGCTTCTCTTTAGATACGCAGTATTTT. Protein sequence: CASSFSLDTQYF.

As DNA, the CDR3 is TGTGCCAGCGTCAGGGGTCCGGCAGGCGAGCAGTACTTC. Protein product: CASVRGPAGEQYF. This chain uses TRBV6-5 with TRBJ2-7, with a weak D call TRBD1 (6 bases). Germline values: CDR1 MNHEY, CDR2 SVGAGI. Trimming left V 8 bases short and J 6 bases short, with 17 bases between. The CDR3 has 13 amino acids.

This clone was counted only a few times. This chain joins TRBV5-1 and TRBJ2-7, with TRBD1 identical over 7 bases. This CDR3 has 16 amino acids. Trimming took 1 base from V and 1 from J; bases not matched to a gene: 8. Germline V lookup: CDR1 SGHRS, CDR2 YFSETQ. This CDR3 reads CASSLKGAGVSYEQYF. The CDR3 nucleotides read TGCGCCAGCAGCTTGAAGGGGGCGGGTGTGTCCTACGAGCAGTACTTC.

The V gene is TRBV29-1, the J gene TRBJ2-1; TRBD2 agrees at 9 bases. Looked up from germline, CDR1 is SQVTM and CDR2 is ANQGSEA. There are 16 residues in the CDR3. J was trimmed by 6 bases and V by 4 bases; bases with no gene match: 13. The CDR3 nucleotides read TGCAGCGTTGCCCGTGGTAGCGGGGGTTTCGGCAATGAGCAGTTCTTC. The encoded protein is CSVARGSGGFGNEQFF.

V usage is TRBV19 and J usage is TRBJ1-2; TRBD1 is a possible D gene (5 bases). The CDR3 has 13 residues. Trimming removed 5 bases from V and 2 bases from J, with 9 bases in between. The germline V gene has CDR1 LNHDA and CDR2 SQIVND (reference sequence). In DNA form, the CDR3 reads TGTGCCAGTAGTCACAAGGGGAACTATGGCTACACCTTC. Its translation is CASSHKGNYGYTF.

The gene calls are TRBV7-9 and TRBJ2-7; TRBD2 aligns across 7 bases. The ends lost 1 base at V and 2 bases at J; junction bases unmatched: 5. From germline, CDR1 is SEHNR and CDR2 FQNEAQ (reference sequence). This CDR3 is built from 15 residues. The CDR3, as DNA: TGTGCCAGCAGCTTAGGATCGGGGGGAACCTACGAGCAGTACTTC. Amino acids: CASSLGSGGTYEQYF.

V gene TRBV7-2 combines with J gene TRBJ1-2, with D tentatively TRBD1 (6 bases). This CDR3 region has 13 residues. The V gene's germline CDR1 is SGHTA and CDR2 FQGNSA. The ends were cut back, 4 bases at V and 3 bases at J, with 9 bases in the middle. CDR3 sequence: CASSSSGDYGYTF. In nucleotides, the CDR3 is TGTGCCAGCAGCTCGTCAGGGGACTATGGCTACACCTTC.

This chain links TRBV18 with TRBJ2-5; no reliable D call. The end of the DNA aligns better with TRBJ2-7, so the J call may be wrong. There are 13 residues in the CDR3. CDR1 is KGHSH and CDR2 is LQKENI in the germline V gene. The CDR3 loop reads CASSPPSSYEQYF. Here the CDR3 DNA reads TGTGCCAGCTCACCACCTAGCTCCTACGAGCAGTACTTC.

The chain joins TRBV7-9 to TRBJ2-3, with D perhaps matching TRBD1 (6 bases). Trimming took 4 bases from V and 1 from J, leaving 12 bases between them. The CDR3 has 15 amino acids. The germline CDR1 and CDR2 sequences are SEHNR and FQNEAQ (reference sequence). The CDR3 nucleotides are TGTGCCAGCAGCTCAGGGGTTCGGGGCACAGATACGCAGTATTTT. This translates into CASSSGVRGTDTQYF.

V is TRBV7-9 and J is TRBJ2-1; 10 nucleotides align to TRBD1. Per the germline V gene, CDR1 is SEHNR and CDR2 is FQNEAQ (reference sequence). There are 15 residues in the CDR3. The junction had 4 bases not matched to a gene; V was cut back by 1 base and J by 7 bases. The CDR3 sequence: CASSLVGTGVNEQFF. Written as DNA, the CDR3 is TGTGCCAGCAGCTTAGTCGGGACAGGGGTGAATGAGCAGTTCTTC. The entire variable domain, with the rest obtained from reference TRBV7-9 and TRBJ2-1, is as follows: DTGVSQNPRHKITKRGQNVTFRCDPISEHNRLYWYRQTLGQGPEFLTYFQNEAQLEKSRLLSDRFSAERPKGSFSTLEIQRTEQGDSAMYLCASSLVGTGVNEQFFGPGTRLTVL.

This chain connects TRBV29-1 to TRBJ2-1; D gene uncertain. Germline lookup yields CDR1 SQVTM and CDR2 ANQGSEA. There are 10 residues in the CDR3. With 3 bases removed from V and 9 bases from J, the gap between germline ends came to 6 bases. The CDR3 spells CSVELGEQFF. The CDR3 DNA is TGCAGCGTTGAGCTCGGTGAGCAGTTCTTC.

This clone was recorded only once. The chain links TRBV5-6 to TRBJ1-5; D is uncertain. The germline CDR1 and CDR2 sequences are SGHDT and YYEEEE. V was shortened by 0 bases and J by 5 bases, with 3 bases between the two germline ends. CDR3 size: 12 residues. The CDR3 bases are TGTGCCAGCAGCTTGGGAGATCAGCCCCAGCATTTT. This translates into CASSLGDQPQHF. Supplemented by reference TRBV5-6 and TRBJ1-5, the full variable domain reads DAGVTQSPTHLIKTRGQQVTLRCSPKSGHDTVSWYQQALGQGPQFIFQYYEEEERQRGNFPDRFSGHQFPNYSSELNVNALLLGDSALYLCASSLGDQPQHFGDGTRLSIL.

The genes are TRBV6-5 and TRBJ1-1; 8 nucleotides match TRBD1. This CDR3 is 15 amino acids long. The J segment lost 3 bases and the V segment lost 8 bases, leaving 11 bases of the junction unmatched. Germline values: CDR1 MNHEY, CDR2 SVGAGI. The CDR3 region is CASAPGGEAYTEAFF. The CDR3 coding sequence is TGTGCCAGCGCTCCAGGGGGCGAGGCGTACACTGAAGCTTTCTTT.

This chain links TRBV5-1 with TRBJ1-4; 8 nucleotides agree with TRBD1. This CDR3 contains 15 residues. Germline V gives CDR1 SGHRS, CDR2 YFSETQ. Trimming removed 0 bases from V and 8 bases from J; junction bases left unmatched: 6. CDR3 in DNA: TGCGCCAGCAGCTTGGGGGCAACAGGGGGGGAAAAACTGTTTTTT. This codes for CASSLGATGGEKLFF.

The chain combines TRBV9 with TRBJ1-3; D remains ambiguous. V lost 0 bases and J 0 bases, leaving 7 bases between the germline ends. CDR1 is SGDLS, CDR2 YYNGEE, per germline. The CDR3 spans 15 residues. The CDR3 loop is CASSVERYSGNTIYF. In DNA, the CDR3 is TGTGCCAGCAGCGTAGAACGGTACTCTGGAAACACCATATATTTT.

This clone appeared a single time. The rearrangement links TRBV7-8 to TRBJ1-4, with D uncertain. This CDR3 has 15 amino acids. V was trimmed by 1 base and J by 4 bases, leaving 10 bases between them. CDR1 and CDR2 (germline): SGHVS, FQNEAQ. CDR3: CASSLGGRNNEKLFF. In DNA form, the CDR3 reads TGTGCCAGCAGCTTAGGAGGCCGAAATAATGAAAAACTGTTTTTT.

This chain joins TRBV12-5 and TRBJ1-1, with D maybe TRBD1 (5 bases). The CDR3 runs to 15 residues. The V and J ends lost 1 base and 0 bases respectively, with 9 bases between them. The germline CDR1 and CDR2 sequences are LGHNT and FRNRAP. Here the CDR3 reads CASGLAGGLNTEAFF. The CDR3, as DNA: TGTGCTAGTGGTTTGGCGGGGGGATTGAACACTGAAGCTTTCTTT.